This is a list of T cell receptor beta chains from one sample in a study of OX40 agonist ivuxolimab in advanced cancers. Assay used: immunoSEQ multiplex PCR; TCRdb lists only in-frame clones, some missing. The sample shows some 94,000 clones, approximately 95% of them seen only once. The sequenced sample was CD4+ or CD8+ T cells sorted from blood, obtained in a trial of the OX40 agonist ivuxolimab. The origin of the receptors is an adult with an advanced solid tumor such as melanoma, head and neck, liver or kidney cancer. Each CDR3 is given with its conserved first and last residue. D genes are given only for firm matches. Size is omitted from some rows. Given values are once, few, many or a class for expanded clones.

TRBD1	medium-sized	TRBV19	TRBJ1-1	CASRTGWNTEAFF	TGTGCCAGTAGGACAGGGTGGAACACTGAAGCTTTCTTT
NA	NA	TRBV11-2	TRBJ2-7	CASSLGLLYEQYF	TGTGCCAGCAGCTTAGGACTCCTATACGAGCAGTACTTC
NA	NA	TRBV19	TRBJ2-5	CASSIQGRFGETQYF	TGTGCCAGTAGTATACAGGGGAGGTTCGGGGAGACCCAGTACTTC
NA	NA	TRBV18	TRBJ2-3	CASSPRGESVLDTQYF	TGTGCCAGCTCACCACGTGGCGAGTCAGTACTTGATACGCAGTATTTT
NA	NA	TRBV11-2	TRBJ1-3	CASSHDAGNPGNTIYF	TGTGCCAGCAGCCATGATGCGGGGAATCCTGGAAACACCATATATTTT
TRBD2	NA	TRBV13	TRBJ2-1	CASSQTGRGVREQFF	TGTGCCAGCAGCCAAACCGGGCGGGGGGTCCGTGAGCAGTTCTTC
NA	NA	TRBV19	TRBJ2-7	CASSMGRAYEQYF	TGTGCCAGTAGTATGGGCAGAGCCTACGAGCAGTACTTC
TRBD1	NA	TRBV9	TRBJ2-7	CASSVGWTGDSYEQYF	TGTGCCAGCAGCGTAGGGTGGACAGGGGATTCCTACGAGCAGTACTTC
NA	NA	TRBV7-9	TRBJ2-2	CASSLPPEGVVELFF	TGTGCCAGCAGCTTACCCCCCGAGGGGGTGGTGGAGCTGTTTTTT
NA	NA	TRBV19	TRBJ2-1	CASSIPAGYNEQFF	TGTGCCAGTAGTATCCCTGCAGGGTACAATGAGCAGTTCTTC
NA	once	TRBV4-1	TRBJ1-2	CASSQGPRTNYGYTF	TGCGCCAGCAGCCAAGGGCCGAGGACAAACTATGGCTACACCTTC
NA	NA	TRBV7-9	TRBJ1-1	CASSSPNTEAFF	TGTGCCAGCAGCTCCCCTAACACTGAAGCTTTCTTT
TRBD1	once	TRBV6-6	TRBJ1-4	CAGSYGQGGKLFF	TGTGCCGGCAGTTACGGGCAGGGGGGAAAACTGTTTTTT
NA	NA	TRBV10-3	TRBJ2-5	CAISESTNGGQETQYF	TGTGCCATCAGTGAGTCCACAAACGGGGGCCAAGAGACCCAGTACTTC
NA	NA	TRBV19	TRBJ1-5	CASSRATAYSNQPQHF	TGTGCCAGTAGTCGAGCGACAGCGTATAGCAATCAGCCCCAGCATTTT
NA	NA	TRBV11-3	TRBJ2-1	CASSVDLTRYNEQFF	TGTGCCAGCAGCGTAGACCTAACACGTTACAATGAGCAGTTCTTC
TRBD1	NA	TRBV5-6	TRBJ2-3	CASRTKPGQGALRTDTQYF	TGTGCCAGCAGAACAAAACCGGGACAGGGGGCACTCCGCACAGATACGCAGTATTTT
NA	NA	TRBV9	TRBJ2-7	CASSVEGVRLDEQYF	TGTGCCAGCAGCGTAGAGGGGGTCCGACTGGACGAGCAGTACTTC
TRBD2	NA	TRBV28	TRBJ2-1	CAAGRGRSAREGNEQFF	TGTGCAGCGGGGAGGGGGCGGTCGGCGCGGGAGGGTAATGAGCAGTTCTTC
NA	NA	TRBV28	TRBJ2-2	CASSLSPLNTGELFF	TGTGCCAGCAGTTTATCACCCCTGAACACCGGGGAGCTGTTTTTT
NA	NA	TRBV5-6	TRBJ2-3	CASSLVRGSTDTQYF	TGTGCCAGCAGCTTGGTGCGAGGCAGCACAGATACGCAGTATTTT
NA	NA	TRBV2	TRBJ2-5	CASSEGEETQYF	TGTGCCAGCAGTGAGGGTGAGGAGACCCAGTACTTC
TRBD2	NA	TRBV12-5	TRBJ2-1	CASGWGGWDNEQFF	TGTGCTAGTGGTTGGGGGGGGTGGGACAATGAGCAGTTCTTC
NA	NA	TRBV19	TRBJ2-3	CASSMGGVGTDTQYF	TGTGCCAGTAGTATGGGGGGAGTGGGCACAGATACGCAGTATTTT
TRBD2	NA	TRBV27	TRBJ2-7	CASKFQREWSEQYF	TGTGCCAGCAAGTTCCAGCGGGAGTGGAGCGAGCAGTACTTC
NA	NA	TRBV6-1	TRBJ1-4	CASSSWGENEKLFF	TGTGCCAGCAGTTCCTGGGGCGAGAATGAAAAACTGTTTTTT
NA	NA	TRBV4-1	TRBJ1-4	CASSQSTVDPEKLFF	TGCGCCAGCAGCCAATCGACAGTCGATCCTGAAAAACTGTTTTTT
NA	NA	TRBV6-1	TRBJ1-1	CASSVQGGPEAFF	TGTGCCAGCAGTGTCCAAGGAGGCCCTGAAGCTTTCTTT
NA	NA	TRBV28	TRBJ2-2	CASSILGEQAGELFF	TGTGCCAGCAGTATTCTGGGGGAGCAGGCCGGGGAGCTGTTTTTT
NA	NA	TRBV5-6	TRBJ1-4	CASSLAGKGVESEKLFF	TGTGCCAGCAGCTTGGCAGGGAAAGGGGTTGAAAGCGAAAAACTGTTTTTT
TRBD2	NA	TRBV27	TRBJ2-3	CAAGGGPPWADTQYF	TGTGCCGCCGGGGGGGGGCCCCCCTGGGCGGATACGCAGTATTTT
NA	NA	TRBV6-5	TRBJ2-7	CASSYSVPGYEQYF	TGTGCCAGCAGTTACTCGGTTCCAGGCTACGAGCAGTACTTC
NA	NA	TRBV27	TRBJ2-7	CASSLLGDKTYEQYF	TGTGCCAGCAGTTTGTTAGGGGACAAAACCTACGAGCAGTACTTC
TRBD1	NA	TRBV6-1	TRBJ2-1	CAGRTGGSYNEQFF	TGTGCCGGCCGGACAGGGGGATCTTACAATGAGCAGTTCTTC
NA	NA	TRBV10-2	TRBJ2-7	CASERDYEQYF	TGCGCCAGCGAGAGGGACTACGAGCAGTACTTC
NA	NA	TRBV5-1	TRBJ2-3	CASSLDAGSRKDTQYF	TGCGCCAGCAGCCTAGACGCCGGGTCGCGGAAGGATACGCAGTATTTT
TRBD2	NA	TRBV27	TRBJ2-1	CASSRGTSGVYNEQFF	TGTGCCAGCAGTCGTGGGACTAGCGGGGTGTACAATGAGCAGTTCTTC
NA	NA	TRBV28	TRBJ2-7	CASGDFYSYEQYF	TGTGCCAGCGGGGACTTCTACTCCTACGAGCAGTACTTC
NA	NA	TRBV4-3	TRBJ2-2	CASSLVGEAGELFF	TGCGCCAGCAGCCTTGTGGGGGAGGCCGGGGAGCTGTTTTTT
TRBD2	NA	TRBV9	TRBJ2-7	CASSGGLGGAYEQYF	TGTGCCAGCAGCGGGGGACTAGGTGGAGCCTACGAGCAGTACTTC
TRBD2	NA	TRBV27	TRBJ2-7	CASSLSTSGRPSSYEQYF	TGTGCCAGCAGTTTATCGACTAGCGGGAGGCCGAGCTCCTACGAGCAGTACTTC
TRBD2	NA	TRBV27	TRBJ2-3	CASSLSGTSGGADTQYF	TGTGCCAGCAGTTTATCCGGGACTAGCGGGGGGGCAGATACGCAGTATTTT
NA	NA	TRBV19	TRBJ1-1	CASEIGMNTEAFF	TGTGCCAGCGAGATCGGAATGAACACTGAAGCTTTCTTT
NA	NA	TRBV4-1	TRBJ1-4	CASSPEGSSNEKLFF	TGCGCCAGCAGCCCCGAGGGGTCCTCTAATGAAAAACTGTTTTTT
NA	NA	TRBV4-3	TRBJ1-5	CASSQDSGPNQPQHF	TGCGCCAGCAGCCAAGATTCAGGACCCAATCAGCCCCAGCATTTT
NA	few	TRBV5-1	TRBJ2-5	CASSYQETQYF	TGCGCCAGCAGCTACCAAGAGACCCAGTACTTC
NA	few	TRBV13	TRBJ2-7	CASTHSGYEQYF	TGTGCCAGCACCCATTCGGGTTACGAGCAGTACTTC
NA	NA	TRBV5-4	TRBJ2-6	CASSLAGAGANVLTF	TGTGCCAGCAGCTTGGCGGGGGCTGGGGCCAACGTCCTGACTTTC
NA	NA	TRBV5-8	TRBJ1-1	CASSLRTAVAFF	TGTGCCAGCAGCTTGCGGACCGCTGTGGCTTTCTTT
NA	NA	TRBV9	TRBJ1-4	CASSQDNHEKLFF	TGTGCCAGCAGCCAGGACAACCATGAAAAACTGTTTTTT
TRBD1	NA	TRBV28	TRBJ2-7	CASSTGQDSYEQYF	TGTGCCAGCAGTACCGGACAGGATTCCTACGAGCAGTACTTC
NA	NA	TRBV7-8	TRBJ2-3	CASSLVEGGTDTQYF	TGTGCCAGCAGCTTAGTCGAGGGGGGCACAGATACGCAGTATTTT